The 19 T cell receptor beta chains presented below share a single source sample, sequenced in a study of blood T cell repertoires in COVID-19 (dated by TCRdb to the early 2020s). Library method: the immunoSEQ multiplex PCR assay. This is the immuneACCESS table as TCRdb keeps it, with only in-frame sequences that have V and J called. A part of the clones is gone; compared with another copy, unresolved V genes explain less than half, and the rest is unexplained. Within this sample are around 130,000 clones, with over 75% of them counted one time only. The top ten hold roughly 2.9% of the sample. The sample comprised peripheral blood. The receptors were gathered from a man aged 50 to 59 with acute or convalescent COVID-19.

The chain joins TRBV2 to TRBJ1-5; tentatively, D is TRBD1 (5 bases). Trimming left V 7 bases short and J 4 bases short, with 14 bases between. Germline CDR1 SNHLY, CDR2 FYNNEI. The CDR3 runs 14 residues. For the CDR3, the DNA is TGTGCCAGCACTTTCGGGGGAGGTAATCAGCCCCAGCATTTT. The encoded protein is CASTFGGGNQPQHF.

The chain carries TRBV7-8 and TRBJ2-7; no clear D gene. The CDR3 totals 13 residues. Between the trimmed V and J ends, which lost 5 bases and 4 bases, there was a span of 12 bases. The V gene's germline CDR1 is SGHVS and CDR2 FQNEAQ. The CDR3 sequence is CASSPTHEYEQYF. CDR3 bases: TGTGCCAGCAGCCCTACCCACGAGTACGAGCAGTACTTC.

This clone has a handful of counts. The gene calls are TRBV9 and TRBJ1-5; 10 nucleotides align to TRBD1. V shed 3 bases and J 7 bases; nucleotides not matched to a gene: 7. Germline lookup yields CDR1 SGDLS and CDR2 YYNGEE. CDR3 length: 15 amino acids. CDR3 in DNA: TGTGCCAGCAGCGAGACAGGGGGCTCGGGGCAGCCCCAGCATTTT. Translation: CASSETGGSGQPQHF. The full variable domain, in which reference TRBV9 and TRBJ1-5 provide the parts outside the CDR3, is DSGVTQTPKHLITATGQRVTLRCSPRSGDLSVYWYQQSLDQGLQFLIQYYNGEERAKGNILERFSAQQFPDLHSELNLSSLELGDSALYFCASSETGGSGQPQHFGDGTRLSIL.

In DNA, the CDR3 is TGTGCCAGCAGCCAAGATCGGACGGGGGGGCCGGGTATGGAGACCCAGTACTTC. Protein sequence: CASSQDRTGGPGMETQYF. This sequence joins TRBV3-1 (or the pseudogene TRBV3-2) and TRBJ2-5; 8 bases match TRBD2. The CDR3 loop spans 18 amino acids. Per the germline V gene, CDR1 is LGHDT and CDR2 is YNNKEL (reference sequence). With 0 bases clipped from V and 5 bases from J, the junction kept 14 bases outside the gene matches.

V usage is TRBV3-1 (or the pseudogene TRBV3-2) and J usage is TRBJ1-1; the match to TRBD1 covers 12 bases. This CDR3 spans 18 amino acids. Germline CDR1 and CDR2: LGHDT and YNNKEL (reference sequence). The V and J ends lost 0 bases and 1 base, in that order; junction bases with no gene match: 6. CDR3 residues: CASSQDAGGQGANTEAFF. The CDR3 coding sequence is TGTGCCAGCAGCCAAGATGCAGGGGGACAGGGGGCGAACACTGAAGCTTTCTTT.

This clone has a single count. The V gene is TRBV10-3, the J gene TRBJ2-2; 10 nucleotides match TRBD1. The V gene end was trimmed by 10 bases and the J gene end by 6 bases; junction bases not matched to a gene: 2. The length of the CDR3 is 12 residues. Germline V gives CDR1 ENHRY, CDR2 SYGVKD. The CDR3 protein is CASGQGAGELFF. The CDR3 DNA is TGTGCCAGCGGACAGGGGGCCGGGGAGCTGTTTTTT.

This clone was seen once. The chain links TRBV9 to TRBJ2-2; D might be TRBD1 (6 bases). The V gene's germline CDR1 is SGDLS and CDR2 YYNGEE. The CDR3 spans 16 residues. The V end lost 3 bases, the J end lost 2 bases, and 14 bases lay between the germline ends. CDR3 nucleotide sequence: TGTGCCAGCAGCGGCGTAGAGGGGGTAAACACCGGGGAGCTGTTTTTT. It translates to CASSGVEGVNTGELFF.

The V call is TRBV3-1 (or the pseudogene TRBV3-2), the J call TRBJ2-7; D ambiguous. Germline-derived CDR1 and CDR2 are LGHDT and YNNKEL (reference sequence). The V and J ends lost 0 bases and 9 bases respectively, with 12 bases between them. The CDR3 is made up of 13 amino acids. CDR3 DNA sequence: TGTGCCAGCAGCCAAGATTGGAGCAGTGCGCAGTACTTC. Its translation is CASSQDWSSAQYF.

The rearrangement joins TRBV28 to TRBJ1-5; TRBD1 matches at 8 bases. The germline CDR1 and CDR2 sequences are MDHEN and SYDVKM. V was clipped by 6 bases and J by 4 bases; unmatched bases: 5. The CDR3 loop spans 14 amino acids. CDR3 nucleotides: TGTGCCAGCAGGCAGGGGGCTGGTAATCAGCCCCAGCATTTT. This translates into CASRQGAGNQPQHF.

V is TRBV9 and J is TRBJ1-5; D unresolved. The germline V gene encodes CDR1 SGDLS and CDR2 YYNGEE. The CDR3 is made up of 13 amino acids. Between the trimmed V and J ends, which lost 0 bases and 9 bases, there was a span of 10 bases. CDR3 nucleotide sequence: TGTGCCAGCAGCGTAGGGCAGGCGGGGCCCCAGCATTTT. Amino acids: CASSVGQAGPQHF.

The chain recombines TRBV7-2 with TRBJ2-3; weak D call: TRBD1 (6 bases). Trimming shortened V by 5 bases and J by 2 bases, and 14 bases separated the two germline ends. CDR1 SGHTA and CDR2 FQGNSA come from the germline V gene. This CDR3 contains 15 residues. The CDR3 coding sequence is TGTGCCAGCAGCCTCCGGGACATAGACACAGATACGCAGTATTTT. Its translation: CASSLRDIDTDTQYF.

The chain couples TRBV18 to TRBJ2-2, with TRBD1 as a possible D gene (6 bases). The V gene lost 2 bases and the J gene lost 0 bases, with 16 bases spanning the gap. The CDR3 has 18 residues. Germline V lookup: CDR1 KGHSH, CDR2 LQKENI. DNA of the CDR3: TGTGCCAGCTCACCAAGGGACCAGGGGCCTACGAACACCGGGGAGCTGTTTTTT. Translating it yields CASSPRDQGPTNTGELFF.

The chain links TRBV7-3 to TRBJ2-2, with 8 bases aligning to TRBD1. The CDR3 runs to 15 residues. From germline, CDR1 is SGHTA and CDR2 FQGTGA. The ends lost 2 bases at V and 7 bases at J; junction bases unmatched: 6. This chain's CDR3 is CASSLSRQGNGELFF. DNA of the CDR3: TGTGCCAGCAGCTTATCAAGACAGGGGAACGGGGAGCTGTTTTTT.

V and J are TRBV6-5 and TRBJ2-5, with a weak D call TRBD1 (6 bases). V lost 4 bases to trimming and J lost 8 bases, with 23 bases between them. Germline values: CDR1 MNHEY, CDR2 SVGAGI. CDR3 size: 16 residues. The CDR3: CASSFSHWTVRATQYF. Here the CDR3 DNA reads TGTGCCAGCAGTTTCTCCCACTGGACAGTCCGGGCTACCCAGTACTTC.

J is TRBJ1-2 and V is TRBV4-1; possible D gene TRBD1, 6 bases. Between the trimmed V and J ends, which lost 0 bases and 3 bases, there was a span of 11 bases. The CDR3 sequence is 15 residues long. Per germline, CDR1 MGHRA and CDR2 YSYEKL. The CDR3 spells CASSQDVGGDYGYTF. In DNA form, the CDR3 reads TGCGCCAGCAGCCAAGATGTAGGGGGAGACTATGGCTACACCTTC.

A few counts support this clone. This rearrangement joins TRBV19 to TRBJ1-1; 7 bases agree with TRBD1. Germline loops: CDR1 LNHDA, CDR2 SQIVND (reference sequence). J gave up 4 bases and V 5 bases, and 13 bases lay outside the gene matches. CDR3 length equals 16 residues. The CDR3 reads CASSQGGRGLFTEAFF. In DNA form, the CDR3 reads TGTGCCAGTAGTCAGGGGGGCCGTGGGCTTTTCACTGAAGCTTTCTTT.

On this clone: Relative to the germline gene, one junction end is altered; a read error may explain this. The V gene is TRBV2, the J gene TRBJ2-2; 8 bases align to TRBD1. CDR1 SNHLY and CDR2 FYNNEI come from the germline V gene. The CDR3 length is 14 residues. The CDR3 loop is CASSGQGNTGELFF. CDR3 sequence (DNA): TGTGCCAGCAGTGGACAGGGGAACACGGGGGAGCTGTTTTTT.

The V gene is TRBV3-1 (or the pseudogene TRBV3-2), the J gene TRBJ2-7; 7 nucleotides line up with TRBD2. Per the germline V gene, CDR1 is LGHDT and CDR2 is YNNKEL (reference sequence). The CDR3 length is 15 residues. V trimming: 1 base; J trimming: 4 bases; junction bases outside the gene matches: 7. This chain's CDR3 is CASSQAASGPYEQYF. CDR3 DNA sequence: TGTGCCAGCAGCCAAGCGGCTAGCGGACCATACGAGCAGTACTTC.

This clone was detected a few times. The chain couples TRBV10-3 to TRBJ2-1; a possible D gene is TRBD2 (5 bases). Germline V CDR1 and CDR2: ENHRY, SYGVKD. The CDR3 totals 12 residues. V shed 11 bases and J shed 10 bases, with 18 bases lying between them. The chain's CDR3 is CASLGGLTEQFF. In DNA form, the CDR3 reads TGTGCCTCCCTAGGAGGTCTCACCGAGCAGTTCTTC.